The 26 T cell receptor beta chains reported below all come from one sample, sequenced in a study of blood T cell repertoires in COVID-19 (dated by TCRdb to 2018 to 2020). The library was built by means of the immunoSEQ multiplex PCR assay. Entries here come from immuneACCESS through TCRdb and include only in-frame sequences with V and J called. Some clones fail to appear in such tables; in the studies checked, an unresolved V gene covers under half of the shortfall, and the cause of the remainder is unknown. The sample table records 140,000 to 150,000 clones; 81% of these occur just once. The ten largest clones represent around 8.8% of the sample. The sequencing input was peripheral blood. These receptors were obtained from a human donor in a cohort sampled during active COVID-19.

CDR3 in amino acids: CASSYSSGANVLTF. The CDR3 DNA reads as TGTGCCAGCAGCTACAGCTCTGGGGCCAACGTCCTGACTTTC. The chain recombines TRBV7-3 with TRBJ2-6; D remains ambiguous. V dropped 4 bases and J dropped 0 bases, with 4 bases sitting between them. The V gene's germline CDR1 is SGHTA and CDR2 FQGTGA. The CDR3 length is 14 residues.

This rearrangement joins TRBV7-2 to TRBJ1-5; TRBD1 might be the D (5 bases). There are 16 residues in the CDR3. V was shortened by 1 base and J by 2 bases, with 12 bases between the two germline ends. Germline V CDR1 and CDR2: SGHTA, FQGNSA. CDR3 DNA sequence: TGTGCCAGCAGCTTAGGGAACCAGGGTCGCAATCAGCCCCAGCATTTT. Translating it yields CASSLGNQGRNQPQHF.

CDR3 bases: TGTGCCAGCATTAGACCAGGGATCCATGAGCAGTTCTTC. Amino acids: CASIRPGIHEQFF. The chain couples TRBV5-6 to TRBJ2-1, with D tentatively TRBD1 (5 bases). The germline V gene has CDR1 SGHDT and CDR2 YYEEEE. The ends were cut back, 6 bases at V and 8 bases at J, with 15 bases in the middle. The CDR3 has 13 residues.

The V and J genes are TRBV6-5 and TRBJ1-1, with a tentative D call TRBD1 (5 bases). Trimming took 2 bases from V and 4 from J, leaving 14 bases between them. The CDR3 runs to 15 residues. Germline lookup yields CDR1 MNHEY and CDR2 SVGAGI. This chain's CDR3 is CASSYTPGGGTEAFF. Here the CDR3 DNA reads TGTGCCAGCAGTTACACTCCTGGGGGGGGCACTGAAGCTTTCTTT.

The rearrangement links TRBV11-2 to TRBJ2-3, with D tentatively TRBD2 (6 bases). The CDR3 contains 13 residues. Germline-derived CDR1 and CDR2 are SGHAT and FQNNGV. Trimming took off 10 bases at V and 1 base at J, with 12 bases between the two ends. The CDR3 DNA follows: TGTGCCACCGCGGAGCGGGGCACAGATACGCAGTATTTT. It encodes CATAERGTDTQYF.

The chain has TRBV9 and TRBJ2-7; no clear D. From germline, CDR1 is SGDLS and CDR2 YYNGEE. V was trimmed by 4 bases and J by 0 bases, leaving 14 bases between them. The CDR3 consists of 15 residues. In nucleotides, the CDR3 is TGTGCCAGCAGCCCCCATACTCGGAGCTCCTACGAGCAGTACTTC. It specifies CASSPHTRSSYEQYF.

J is TRBJ1-4 and V is TRBV4-3; 7 nucleotides match TRBD1. V shed 4 bases and J 2 bases; nucleotides not matched to a gene: 10. Germline CDR1 is LGHNA and CDR2 is YSLEER. The CDR3 has 17 residues. The CDR3 here is CASSPARGLATNEKLFF. CDR3 coding DNA: TGCGCCAGCAGCCCGGCGAGGGGGCTGGCGACTAATGAAAAACTGTTTTTT.

About this clone: Mismatch with germline at one junction end may stem from a read error. V gene TRBV7-2 combines with J gene TRBJ2-5; TRBD2 matches at 9 bases. CDR1 is SGHTA and CDR2 is FQGNSA in the germline V gene. CDR3 size: 14 residues. In nucleotides, the CDR3 is TGTGTCAGCAGCTTTAGCGGGAGTTTAGAGACCCAGTACTTC. It is translated as CVSSFSGSLETQYF.

The chain couples TRBV4-3 to TRBJ2-7; TRBD1 matches 10 bases. The J segment lost 2 bases and the V segment lost 1 base, leaving 5 bases of the junction unmatched. Germline V lookup: CDR1 LGHNA, CDR2 YSLEER. This CDR3 has 16 amino acids. The DNA for the CDR3 is TGCGCCAGCAGCCAAGCGATGGGGACAGGGGCCTACGAGCAGTACTTC. It yields the protein CASSQAMGTGAYEQYF.

V usage is TRBV27 and J usage is TRBJ2-5; 7 bases match TRBD2. Unmatched junction bases numbered 10, after V lost 7 bases and J lost 2 bases. CDR1 and CDR2 from the germline V gene are MNHEY and SMNVEV (reference sequence). The length of the CDR3 is 15 residues. CDR3 nucleotides: TGTGCCAGCAACTCCCTCGGAGCGGGACAAGAGACCCAGTACTTC. It specifies CASNSLGAGQETQYF.

V usage is TRBV27 and J usage is TRBJ2-4, with D possibly matching TRBD2 (6 bases). CDR1 MNHEY and CDR2 SMNVEV come from the germline V gene (reference sequence). CDR3 length: 14 residues. Between the trimmed V and J ends, which lost 2 bases and 7 bases, there was a span of 12 bases. The CDR3 DNA is TGTGCCAGCAGTTTAGCGGGAAACTCGAACATTCAGTACTTC. This encodes CASSLAGNSNIQYF.

CDR3 DNA sequence: TGCAGTGCGACAGGGGCCGGCCAGCCCCAGCATTTT. Protein product: CSATGAGQPQHF. The rearrangement joins TRBV29-1 to TRBJ1-5; 8 bases fit TRBD1. The CDR3 is made up of 12 amino acids. CDR1 and CDR2 (germline): SQVTM, ANQGSEA.

The chain joins TRBV5-1 to TRBJ1-4; 7 bases align to TRBD1. Germline CDR1 and CDR2: SGHRS and YFSETQ. The V segment lost 4 bases and the J segment 6 bases; nucleotides outside the gene matches: 3. This CDR3 spans 13 amino acids. CDR3 in amino acids: CASSRQGDEKLFF. The CDR3 nucleotides read TGCGCCAGCAGCAGGCAGGGGGATGAAAAACTGTTTTTT.

The genes are TRBV7-2 and TRBJ1-1; 7 bases are shared with TRBD1. This CDR3 contains 14 residues. Germline assignment: CDR1 SGHTA and CDR2 FQGNSA. Trimming cost V 4 bases and J 5 bases; bases outside gene matches: 7. The CDR3 bases are TGTGCCAGCAGCTCCAAACAGGGGCCAACTGAAGCTTTCTTT. As protein: CASSSKQGPTEAFF.

This clone was counted a single time. The CDR3 region has the DNA TGCGCCAGCAGCTTGGAAGGACAGCTTTACAATGAGCAGTTCTTC. It translates to CASSLEGQLYNEQFF. The V and J genes are TRBV5-1 and TRBJ2-1; TRBD1 might be the D (6 bases). Germline loops: CDR1 SGHRS, CDR2 YFSETQ. CDR3 length equals 15 residues. Trimming pared 0 bases from V and 4 bases from J, leaving 11 bases between.

The chain recombines TRBV6-4 with TRBJ2-1, with 10 positions matching TRBD2. V was pared by 2 bases and J by 6 bases, with 7 bases of the junction left unmatched. Germline V gene sequence: CDR1 MRHNA, CDR2 SNTAGT. The CDR3 length is 16 residues. The CDR3 loop reads CASSDGGLAGVNEQFF. The CDR3 region has the DNA TGTGCCAGCAGTGACGGGGGGCTAGCGGGAGTCAATGAGCAGTTCTTC.

This clone was seen only once. This chain joins TRBV7-2 and TRBJ2-1; 12 nucleotides align to TRBD2. V was pared by 5 bases and J by 6 bases, with 5 bases of the junction left unmatched. The V gene's germline CDR1 is SGHTA and CDR2 FQGNSA. The length of the CDR3 is 15 residues. Written as DNA, the CDR3 is TGTGCCAGCAGCCCTCGACTAGCGGGAGCCAATGAGCAGTTCTTC. Its translation is CASSPRLAGANEQFF.

This sequence joins TRBV28 and TRBJ1-2; the match to TRBD1 covers 7 bases. The V and J ends lost 7 bases and 5 bases, in that order; junction bases with no gene match: 10. Germline V gene sequence: CDR1 MDHEN, CDR2 SYDVKM. The length of the CDR3 is 14 residues. CDR3 loop: CASTGGQARYGYTF. The CDR3 coding sequence is TGTGCCAGCACCGGCGGACAGGCTAGGTATGGCTACACCTTC.

This clone was detected once. The V and J genes are TRBV9 and TRBJ2-5, with a tentative D call TRBD1 (6 bases). This CDR3 is built from 14 residues. V was pared by 0 bases and J by 7 bases, with 13 bases between. CDR1 SGDLS and CDR2 YYNGEE come from the germline V gene. CDR3 in amino acids: CASSVVDRSGTQYF. DNA of the CDR3: TGTGCCAGCAGCGTAGTGGACAGATCAGGGACCCAGTACTTC.

The chain couples TRBV7-9 to TRBJ2-3, with a weak D call TRBD1 (5 bases). The germline CDR1 and CDR2 sequences are SEHNR and FQNEAQ (reference sequence). The CDR3 runs to 12 residues. The V and J ends lost 5 bases and 10 bases respectively, with 13 bases between them. CDR3 in DNA: TGTGCCAGCAGCCACAGGTTCTCTCCGCAGTATTTT. Protein sequence: CASSHRFSPQYF. The full variable domain, rest sourced from reference TRBV7-9 and TRBJ2-3, is DTGVSQNPRHKITKRGQNVTFRCDPISEHNRLYWYRQTLGQGPEFLTYFQNEAQLEKSRLLSDRFSAERPKGSFSTLEIQRTEQGDSAMYLCASSHRFSPQYFGPGTRLTVL.

This chain uses TRBV4-1 with TRBJ2-7; TRBD2 matches at 13 bases. CDR3 size: 15 residues. The germline V gene encodes CDR1 MGHRA and CDR2 YSYEKL. Trimming removed 2 bases from V and 12 bases from J; junction bases left unmatched: 10. The CDR3 DNA is TGCGCCAGCAGCCAATTCACCCCGGGACTAGCGGGAACGTACTTC. As protein: CASSQFTPGLAGTYF.

The V gene is TRBV9, the J gene TRBJ2-7; TRBD2 is a possible D gene (6 bases). V lost 3 bases and J lost 6, with 16 bases in between. Looked up from germline, CDR1 is SGDLS and CDR2 is YYNGEE. The CDR3 loop spans 14 amino acids. In DNA, the CDR3 is TGTGCCAGCAGCGCCAGGGACTCCTTCGCCGAGCAGTACTTC. Protein product: CASSARDSFAEQYF.

V and J are TRBV9 and TRBJ1-2; 7 bases agree with TRBD1. The CDR3 extends over 16 amino acids. Germline values: CDR1 SGDLS, CDR2 YYNGEE. Losses at the gene ends were 4 bases for V and 8 bases for J; bases not matched to a gene: 17. The CDR3, as DNA: TGTGCCAGCAGCCCCCTTTTCGGACAGGCGGGAGGGGGCTACACCTTC. Protein sequence: CASSPLFGQAGGGYTF.

This chain links TRBV6-5 with TRBJ2-7; 13 bases align to TRBD2. CDR1 MNHEY and CDR2 SVGAGI come from the germline V gene. V gave up 5 bases and J gave up 3 bases; unmatched junction bases: 4. CDR3 length: 15 amino acids. The CDR3 bases are TGTGCCAGCAGTAGACTAGCGGGAGGAGACTACGAGCAGTACTTC. Translation: CASSRLAGGDYEQYF.

The J gene is TRBJ2-7, the V gene TRBV29-1; TRBD1 matches 8 bases. V shed 7 bases, J shed 4 bases, and the junction held 6 bases outside the gene matches. CDR1 is SQVTM and CDR2 is ANQGSEA in the germline V gene. The CDR3 covers 12 residues. CDR3 region: CSGQGRSYEQYF. The CDR3 DNA reads as TGCAGCGGACAGGGGAGGTCGTACGAGCAGTACTTC.

This chain connects TRBV4-3 to TRBJ1-2; 8 bases are a match to TRBD1. The V and J ends lost 4 bases and 1 base, in that order; junction bases with no gene match: 5. Germline CDR1 LGHNA, CDR2 YSLEER. The CDR3 totals 15 residues. As DNA, the CDR3 is TGCGCCAGCAGCCCAGGGGGCGCTGTTAACTATGGCTACACCTTC. This codes for CASSPGGAVNYGYTF.